This T cell receptor beta chain was retrieved from a study of blood T cell repertoires in COVID-19. At the level of the study: The United States, Italy and Spain supplied acute and convalescent COVID-19 samples. In each case, the material was cDNA or gDNA derived from T cells, B-cell-depleted T cells, or PBMCs.

V dropped 3 bases and J dropped 4; count of bases not matched to a gene: 9. This CDR3 has 15 residues. Germline CDR1 and CDR2: SGHDN and FVKESK. How the authors handled the data: Reference gene primers were amplified, and this amplification served to estimate nucleated cell counts. The assay was immunoSEQ multiplex PCR, and TCRdb's table has in-frame clones only and misses some. The V and J calls and clone size are taken from that table; D and trimming were inferred from the DNA. The data show around 200,000 clones, with around 85% seen just once and around 12% held by the top ten. This clone was seen a handful of times.

Source material: peripheral blood. This chain connects TRBV14 to TRBJ2-7; 7 positions agree with TRBD1. This TCR was sampled from a woman aged 45-65 years with acute or convalescent COVID-19. CDR3 DNA sequence: TGTGCCAGCAGCCAGGCCGTAGGGGGCAAGTACGAGCAGTACTTC. Its translation: CASSQAVGGKYEQYF.